Listed below are T cell receptor beta chains from one sample, sequenced in a study of cytomegalovirus exposure and HLA in healthy donors. Libraries were prepared by immunoSEQ multiplex PCR; TCRdb keeps only in-frame clonotypes and omits some of them. The sample shows 99,000 or so clones, roughly three quarters of them seen only once. The sequenced material came from PBMCs. The source is a man in his forties in good health and CMV-seronegative. Each CDR3 is given with its conserved first and last residue. D genes are given only for firm matches. A clone size is listed for some rows: how often the clone was seen (once, few, many), or a class if it is expanded.

-	TRBV4-3	-	TRBJ2-7	TGCGCCAGCAGCCAAGACCGGGACATCGCCTACGAGCAGTACTTC	CASSQDRDIAYEQYF
TRBD1	TRBV19	-	TRBJ1-1	TGTGCCAGTGAGACAGGGATGAATCCTGAAGCTTTCTTT	CASETGMNPEAFF
-	TRBV18	-	TRBJ1-1	TGTGCCAGCTCACCCACGGAACAGCTGAACACTGAAGCTTTCTTT	CASSPTEQLNTEAFF
-	TRBV9	few	TRBJ1-1	TGTGCCAGCAGCGCCTTGACAGGCGGAAACACTGAAGCTTTCTTT	CASSALTGGNTEAFF
TRBD1	TRBV5-1	once	TRBJ1-4	TGCGCCAGCAGATCGACACAGGGGACTAATGAAAAACTGTTTTTT	CASRSTQGTNEKLFF
TRBD2	TRBV7-6	-	TRBJ2-3	TGTGCCAGCAGCGGGCGTCATGTTACTAGCGGGGGCCCCTTTGGGTTAGATACGCAGTATTTT	CASSGRHVTSGGPFGLDTQYF
-	TRBV6-1	-	TRBJ2-7	TGTGCCAGCAGTGGCCTCGGGTCCTCCTACGAGCAGTACTTC	CASSGLGSSYEQYF
-	TRBV2	-	TRBJ2-1	TGTGCCACCATACCTTCAAACAGGGACGACTACAATGAGCAGTTCTTC	CATIPSNRDDYNEQFF
-	TRBV25-1	few	TRBJ2-2	TGTGCCAGCAAATGGCGGGGCACCGGGGAGCTGTTTTTT	CASKWRGTGELFF
TRBD2	TRBV10-3	-	TRBJ2-7	TGTGCCATCAGTGAGTCCGAAGTAGCGGGGGGCATAGAGCAGTACTTC	CAISESEVAGGIEQYF
-	TRBV27	-	TRBJ2-3	TGTGCCAGCAGTCCCTGGGCGAGCTCCGATACGCAGTATTTT	CASSPWASSDTQYF
-	TRBV27	once	TRBJ1-4	TGTGCCAGCCGTTCGGGGATAGCTAATGAAAAACTGTTTTTT	CASRSGIANEKLFF
TRBD2	TRBV18	few	TRBJ2-7	TGTGCCAGCTCACCACCGGGGACTAGCGGGGGGCCCCCCTCCTACGAGCAGTACTTC	CASSPPGTSGGPPSYEQYF
-	TRBV19	-	TRBJ1-6	TGTGCCAGTAGAGACAGGAAAAATTCACCCCTCCACTTT	CASRDRKNSPLHF
-	TRBV7-9	few	TRBJ2-5	TGTGCCAGCAGCCAGATCAGGGGTGGCGAGACCCAGTACTTC	CASSQIRGGETQYF
-	TRBV5-6	-	TRBJ1-2	TGTGCCAGCAGCCCGGGGTACTATGGCTACACCTTC	CASSPGYYGYTF
TRBD1	TRBV4-1	-	TRBJ1-4	TGCGCCAGCAGCCCGCCCGGGACAGGGGTGGAAAAACTGTTTTTT	CASSPPGTGVEKLFF
-	TRBV28	-	TRBJ1-2	TGTGCCAGCGCCCCCGGGGGGGAGTATGGCTACACCTTC	CASAPGGEYGYTF
-	TRBV27	once	TRBJ2-7	TGTGCCAGCAGTCCCTCTCGGTTCTACGAGCAGTACTTC	CASSPSRFYEQYF
-	TRBV23-1	once	TRBJ1-1	TGCGCCAGCAGTCAATGGGACACACTACTCTACACTGAAGCTTTCTTT	CASSQWDTLLYTEAFF
TRBD2	TRBV2	-	TRBJ2-3	TGTGCCAGTCCTGAAGCGGGAGACGGACATACAGATACGCAGTATTTT	CASPEAGDGHTDTQYF
-	TRBV30	-	TRBJ2-4	TGTGCCTGGATGGGCACTCTAGCCAAAAACATTCAGTACTTC	CAWMGTLAKNIQYF
-	TRBV5-4	-	TRBJ2-1	TGTGCCAGCAGTCTAGGACTGTACAATGAGCAGTTCTTC	CASSLGLYNEQFF
-	TRBV5-4	-	TRBJ2-2	TGTGCCAGCAGCTTGGGATCCGGGACTTCCACCGGGGAGCTGTTTTTT	CASSLGSGTSTGELFF
TRBD1	TRBV28	once	TRBJ1-1	TGTGCCAGCAGTCCGCCGGACAGGGGGACTGAAGCTTTCTTT	CASSPPDRGTEAFF
TRBD2	TRBV12-5	-	TRBJ2-3	TGTGCTAGTGGTCTTAGCGGGGGATTTCACACAGATACGCAGTATTTT	CASGLSGGFHTDTQYF
TRBD2	TRBV6-4	few	TRBJ2-2	TGTGCCAGCAGTGACGGGACTAGCACCGGGGAGCTGTTTTTT	CASSDGTSTGELFF
TRBD2	TRBV19	few	TRBJ2-3	TGTGCCAGTAGTATGGGTTTCGGACTAGCGGGGTTTAGCACAGATACGCAGTATTTT	CASSMGFGLAGFSTDTQYF
-	TRBV6-1	-	TRBJ1-6	TGTGCCAGCAGTGAACTTTCCGGGGTCGGTAATTCACCCCTCCACTTT	CASSELSGVGNSPLHF
-	TRBV5-1	-	TRBJ1-1	TGCGCCAGCAGCTGGGGAGACGCTGAAGCTTTCTTT	CASSWGDAEAFF
TRBD1	TRBV29-1	-	TRBJ2-5	TGCAGCGTTGTTGGCCAGGGGGCTGGTGAGACCCAGTACTTC	CSVVGQGAGETQYF
-	TRBV5-8	-	TRBJ1-4	TGTGCCAGCAGCTGGAGGGATGATCCTAATGAAAAACTGTTTTTT	CASSWRDDPNEKLFF
-	TRBV2	-	TRBJ2-1	TGTGCCAGCACCCCGCAGGGGTACAATGAGCAGTTCTTC	CASTPQGYNEQFF
-	TRBV10-3	-	TRBJ2-5	TGTGCCATCACGGCCGGGGAGACCCAGTACTTC	CAITAGETQYF
-	TRBV6-6	-	TRBJ2-5	TGTGCCAGCAGTTACCGGGGAGGAGAGACCCAGTACTTC	CASSYRGGETQYF
TRBD1	TRBV7-2	-	TRBJ1-2	TGTGCCAGCAGCTTAGCCCCCGGGACAGGGGTAGATGGCTACACCTTC	CASSLAPGTGVDGYTF
TRBD1	TRBV2	-	TRBJ2-2	TGTGCCAGCAGACCCTACCAAGGACAGGGGAAGAACACCGGGGAGCTGTTTTTT	CASRPYQGQGKNTGELFF
TRBD1	TRBV25-1	-	TRBJ2-2	TGTGCCAGCAGTGAAATTAGAAACAGGGGGGGGGAGCTGTTTTTT	CASSEIRNRGGELFF
-	TRBV5-4	-	TRBJ2-7	TGTGCCAGCAGCCCTAGCCCTTCGCCCGAGCAGTACTTC	CASSPSPSPEQYF
-	TRBV7-2	once	TRBJ2-2	TGTGCCAGCAGCCCGACCCGCCAGAGGGTGAGGGAGCTGTTTTTT	CASSPTRQRVRELFF
TRBD2	TRBV14	-	TRBJ2-1	TGTGCCAGCAGCCAAGGACTAGCGGGGTACAATGAGCAGTTCTTC	CASSQGLAGYNEQFF
-	TRBV5-4	-	TRBJ2-7	TGTGCCAGCAGCTTGGGGGTTAGCTACGAGCAGTACTTC	CASSLGVSYEQYF
-	TRBV6-1	once	TRBJ2-7	TGTACCAGCAGTGAACCGGGACTTTCCTCCTACGAGCAGTACTTC	CTSSEPGLSSYEQYF
-	TRBV6-5	once	TRBJ1-5	TGTGCCAGCAGTTCTTTAACCGACAGTCTAAATCAGCCCCAGCATTTT	CASSSLTDSLNQPQHF
TRBD2	TRBV19	-	TRBJ2-1	TGTGCCAGTAGTAGAGGACTAGCGGGGGATAATGAGCAGTTCTTC	CASSRGLAGDNEQFF
-	TRBV11-3	-	TRBJ1-3	TGTGCCAGCAGCTTAGGACAGTCTCTCTCTGGAAACACCATATATTTT	CASSLGQSLSGNTIYF